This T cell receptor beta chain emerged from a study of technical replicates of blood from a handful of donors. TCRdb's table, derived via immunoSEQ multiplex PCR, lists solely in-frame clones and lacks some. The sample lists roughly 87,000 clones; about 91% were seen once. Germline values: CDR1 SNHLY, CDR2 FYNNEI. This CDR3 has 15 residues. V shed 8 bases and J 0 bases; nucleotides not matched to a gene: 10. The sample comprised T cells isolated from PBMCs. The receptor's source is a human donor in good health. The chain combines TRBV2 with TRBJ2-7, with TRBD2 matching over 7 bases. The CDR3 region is CASGLAEMSSYEQYF. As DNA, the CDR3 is TGTGCCAGCGGGCTAGCGGAGATGAGCTCCTACGAGCAGTACTTC.